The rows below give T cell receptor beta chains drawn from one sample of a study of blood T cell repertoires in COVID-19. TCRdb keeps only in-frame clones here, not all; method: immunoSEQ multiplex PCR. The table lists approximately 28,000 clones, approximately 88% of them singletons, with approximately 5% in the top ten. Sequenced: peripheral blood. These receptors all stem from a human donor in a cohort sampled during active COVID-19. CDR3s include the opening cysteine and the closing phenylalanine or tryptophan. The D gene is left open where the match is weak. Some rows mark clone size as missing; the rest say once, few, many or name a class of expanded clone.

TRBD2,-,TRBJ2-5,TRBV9,CASSGTSAETQYF,TGTGCCAGCAGCGGGACTAGCGCCGAGACCCAGTACTTC
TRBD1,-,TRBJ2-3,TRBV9,CASSEPQTGGKDTQYF,TGTGCCAGCAGCGAGCCGCAAACAGGGGGCAAAGATACGCAGTATTTT
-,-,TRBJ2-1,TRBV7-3,CASSLKGEFF,TGTGCCAGCAGCTTAAAGGGGGAGTTCTTC
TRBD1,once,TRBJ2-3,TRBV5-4,CASSSGQEFPDTQYF,TGTGCCAGCAGCTCGGGACAGGAGTTCCCAGATACGCAGTATTTT
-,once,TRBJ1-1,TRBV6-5,CASSRDQGTEAFF,TGTGCCAGCAGCCGGGACCAGGGGACTGAAGCTTTCTTT
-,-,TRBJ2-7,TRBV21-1,CASRRQGLPPYEQYF,TGTGCCAGCCGACGACAGGGACTTCCCCCCTACGAGCAGTACTTC
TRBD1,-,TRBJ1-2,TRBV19,CASSIEAGGYGYTF,TGTGCCAGTAGTATAGAGGCAGGGGGCTATGGCTACACCTTC
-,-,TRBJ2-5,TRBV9,CASSVGGREVETQYF,TGTGCCAGCAGCGTAGGCGGTAGAGAGGTGGAGACCCAGTACTTC
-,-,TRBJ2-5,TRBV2,CASSQARRTQETQYF,TGTGCCAGCAGCCAAGCCAGACGGACTCAAGAGACCCAGTACTTC
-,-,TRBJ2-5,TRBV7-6,CASSPPGTLNEETQYF,TGTGCCAGCAGCCCACCCGGGACTCTAAATGAAGAGACCCAGTACTTC
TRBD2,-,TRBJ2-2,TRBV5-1,CASSHRTSGQNTGELFF,TGCGCCAGCAGCCACCGGACTAGCGGGCAGAACACCGGGGAGCTGTTTTTT
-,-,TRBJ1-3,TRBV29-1,CSVGSGSGNTIYF,TGCAGCGTTGGGTCAGGGTCAGGAAACACCATATATTTT
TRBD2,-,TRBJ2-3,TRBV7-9,CASSLYSSGGAPDTQYF,TGTGCCAGCAGCTTATATTCTAGCGGGGGGGCCCCAGATACGCAGTATTTT
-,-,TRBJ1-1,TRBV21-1,CASSKQGGTEAFF,TGTGCCAGCAGCAAACAGGGTGGCACTGAAGCTTTCTTT
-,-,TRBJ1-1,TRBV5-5,CASSLLLQGPEAFF,TGTGCCAGCAGCTTGCTCTTACAGGGCCCTGAAGCTTTCTTT
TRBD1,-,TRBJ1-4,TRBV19,CASWTGGSEKLFF,TGTGCCAGTTGGACAGGGGGGAGTGAAAAACTGTTTTTT
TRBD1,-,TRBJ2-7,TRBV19,CASSPDRGSHEQYF,TGTGCCAGTAGCCCGGACAGGGGATCCCACGAGCAGTACTTC
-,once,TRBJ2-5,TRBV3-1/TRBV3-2,CASSQGDGGGEETQYF,TGTGCCAGCAGCCAAGGCGACGGCGGGGGCGAAGAGACCCAGTACTTC
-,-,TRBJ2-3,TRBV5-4,CASSSVRADTQYF,TGTGCCAGCTCCTCCGTGCGGGCGGATACGCAGTATTTT
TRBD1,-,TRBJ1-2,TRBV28,CASRAGGEGYTF,TGTGCCAGCAGGGCAGGGGGAGAAGGCTACACCTTC
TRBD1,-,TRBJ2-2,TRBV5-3,CAREDRGGNTGELFF,TGTGCCAGGGAAGACAGGGGTGGGAACACCGGGGAGCTGTTTTTT
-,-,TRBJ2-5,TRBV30,CAWSNRDIQYF,TGTGCCTGGAGTAACCGGGACATCCAGTACTTC
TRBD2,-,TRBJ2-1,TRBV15,CATSAPQLAGGLNEQFF,TGTGCCACCAGCGCCCCCCAACTAGCGGGGGGCCTCAATGAGCAGTTCTTC
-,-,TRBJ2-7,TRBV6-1,CASSEARQGNYEQYF,TGTGCCAGCAGTGAAGCCCGTCAGGGCAATTACGAGCAGTACTTC
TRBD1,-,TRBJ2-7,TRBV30,CASPGTGAEQYF,TGTGCCTCCCCCGGGACAGGGGCCGAGCAGTACTTC
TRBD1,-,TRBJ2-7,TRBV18,CASSPALGDRDYEQYF,TGTGCCAGCTCACCGGCCCTCGGGGACAGGGACTACGAGCAGTACTTC
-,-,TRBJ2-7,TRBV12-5,CASGLVILAGEQYF,TGTGCTAGTGGTTTGGTGATACTAGCAGGGGAGCAGTACTTC
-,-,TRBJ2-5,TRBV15,CATSTDEGARGETQYF,TGTGCCACCAGCACCGATGAGGGGGCGCGGGGTGAGACCCAGTACTTC
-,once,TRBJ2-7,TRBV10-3,CAISESGRDYEQYF,TGTGCCATCAGTGAGTCGGGCCGGGACTACGAGCAGTACTTC
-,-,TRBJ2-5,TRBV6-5,CASPRNPTGQETQYF,TGTGCCAGCCCGAGGAATCCGACAGGCCAAGAGACCCAGTACTTC
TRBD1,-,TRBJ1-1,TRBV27,CASRWTGSLATEAFF,TGTGCCAGCAGGTGGACAGGATCTCTCGCCACTGAAGCTTTCTTT
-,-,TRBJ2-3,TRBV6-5,CASSPTSGADTQYF,TGTGCCAGCAGTCCGACCTCAGGGGCCGATACGCAGTATTTT
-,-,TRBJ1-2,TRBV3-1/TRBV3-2,CASSGSQGYGYTF,TGTGCCAGCAGCGGATCCCAGGGCTATGGCTACACCTTC
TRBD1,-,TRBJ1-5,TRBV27,CASSPRGQEGNQPQHF,TGTGCCAGCAGTCCACGGGGACAGGAGGGCAATCAGCCCCAGCATTTT
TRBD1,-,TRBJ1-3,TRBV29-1,CSAGDSFSSGNTIYF,TGCAGCGCCGGGGACAGCTTCAGCTCTGGAAACACCATATATTTT
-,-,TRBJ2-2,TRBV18,CASSRSGGIAGELFF,TGTGCCAGCTCACGCTCAGGGGGGATCGCCGGGGAGCTGTTTTTT
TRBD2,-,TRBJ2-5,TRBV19,CASSTPASGDETQYF,TGTGCCAGTAGTACCCCTGCTAGCGGGGATGAGACCCAGTACTTC
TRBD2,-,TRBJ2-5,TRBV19,CASSAGLAVTETQYF,TGTGCCAGTAGTGCCGGACTAGCGGTTACAGAGACCCAGTACTTC
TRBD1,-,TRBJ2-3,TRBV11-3,CASSSGTSNRGDTQYF,TGTGCCAGCAGCTCGGGAACTAGTAACAGGGGAGATACGCAGTATTTT
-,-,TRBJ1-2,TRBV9,CASSVEEGTSRYTF,TGTGCCAGCAGCGTAGAAGAAGGGACATCTCGCTACACCTTC
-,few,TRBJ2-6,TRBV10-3,CAISVPSSGANVLTF,TGTGCCATCAGTGTCCCCTCCTCTGGGGCCAACGTCCTGACTTTC
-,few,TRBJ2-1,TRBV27,CASTSGEGAGEQFF,TGTGCCAGCACCTCAGGGGAAGGGGCGGGTGAGCAGTTCTTC
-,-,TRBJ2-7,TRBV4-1,CASSQDRGFPYEQYF,TGCGCCAGCAGCCAAGATCGGGGATTCCCCTACGAGCAGTACTTC
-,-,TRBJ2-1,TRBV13,CASSLASGRYNEQFF,TGTGCCAGCAGCTTAGCAAGCGGGCGCTACAATGAGCAGTTCTTC
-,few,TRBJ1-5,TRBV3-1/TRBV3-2,CASSWAPQPQHF,TGTGCCAGCAGCTGGGCCCCCCAGCCCCAGCATTTT
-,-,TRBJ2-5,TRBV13,CASKEQFQETQYF,TGTGCCAGCAAGGAACAGTTCCAAGAGACCCAGTACTTC
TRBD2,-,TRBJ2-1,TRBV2,CASSGTSGGAGDNEQFF,TGTGCCAGCAGCGGGACTAGCGGGGGGGCAGGCGACAATGAGCAGTTCTTC
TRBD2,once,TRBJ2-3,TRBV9,CASSVARLAGGTDTQYF,TGTGCCAGCAGCGTAGCTAGGCTAGCGGGGGGCACAGATACGCAGTATTTT
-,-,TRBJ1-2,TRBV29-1,CSVDSRRANYGYTF,TGCAGCGTTGATTCCCGGAGAGCTAACTATGGCTACACCTTC
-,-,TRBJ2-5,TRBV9,CASSVDWNSQETQYF,TGTGCCAGCAGCGTGGATTGGAACAGTCAAGAGACCCAGTACTTC
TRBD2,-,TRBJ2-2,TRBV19,CASSPGRGLGTGELFF,TGTGCCAGTAGTCCGGGGCGGGGGTTAGGGACCGGGGAGCTGTTTTTT
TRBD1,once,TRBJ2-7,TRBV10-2,CASTFRGLSYEQYF,TGCGCCAGCACTTTCAGGGGGCTTTCCTACGAGCAGTACTTC
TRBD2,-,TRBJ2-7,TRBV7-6,CASSVSGGYEQYF,TGTGCCAGCAGCGTTAGCGGGGGTTACGAGCAGTACTTC
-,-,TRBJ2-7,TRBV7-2,CASSIHTGGASYEQYF,TGTGCCAGCAGCATCCATACGGGGGGCGCCTCCTACGAGCAGTACTTC
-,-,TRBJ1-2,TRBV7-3,CASSLNPGINNGYTF,TGTGCCAGCAGCTTAAATCCAGGGATTAATAATGGCTACACCTTC